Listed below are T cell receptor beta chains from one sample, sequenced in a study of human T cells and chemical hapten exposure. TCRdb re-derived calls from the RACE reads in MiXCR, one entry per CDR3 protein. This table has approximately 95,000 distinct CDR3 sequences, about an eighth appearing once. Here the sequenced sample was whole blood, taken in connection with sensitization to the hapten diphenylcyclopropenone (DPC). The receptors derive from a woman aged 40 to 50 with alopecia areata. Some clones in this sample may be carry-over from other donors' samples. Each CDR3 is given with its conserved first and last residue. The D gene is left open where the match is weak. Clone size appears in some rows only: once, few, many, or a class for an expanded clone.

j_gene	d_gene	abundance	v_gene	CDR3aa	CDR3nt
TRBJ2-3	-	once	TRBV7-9	CASSRTGFGGDTQYF	TGTGCCAGCAGCCGGACCGGGTTCGGCGGGGATACGCAGTATTTT
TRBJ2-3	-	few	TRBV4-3	CASSSTGELTDTQYF	TGCGCCAGCAGCTCGACAGGCGAACTCACAGATACGCAGTATTTT
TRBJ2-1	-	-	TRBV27	CASSLSQRNNEQFF	TGTGCCAGCAGTTTATCCCAGCGGAACAATGAGCAGTTCTTC
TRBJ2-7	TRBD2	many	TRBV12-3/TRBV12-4	CASSPGPSGRVGSSYEQYF	TGTGCCAGCAGCCCGGGTCCTAGCGGGAGGGTAGGGAGCTCCTACGAGCAGTACTTC
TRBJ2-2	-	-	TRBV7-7	CASSLAANTGELFF	TGTGCCAGCAGCTTAGCGGCTAACACCGGGGAGCTGTTTTTT
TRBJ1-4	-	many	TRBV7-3	CASSPGVPDEKLFF	TGTGCCAGCAGCCCGGGGGTGCCGGATGAAAAACTGTTTTTT
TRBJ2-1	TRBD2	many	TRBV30	CACQKRTSGDPRVYNEQFF	TGTGCCTGCCAAAAAAGGACTAGCGGGGACCCGCGCGTTTACAATGAGCAGTTCTTC
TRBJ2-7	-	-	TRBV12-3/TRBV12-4	CASCGFSYEQYF	TGTGCCAGCTGCGGGTTTTCCTACGAGCAGTACTTC
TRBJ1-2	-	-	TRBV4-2	CASSQDRLGYTF	TGTGCCAGCAGCCAAGATCGGCTGGGCTACACCTTC
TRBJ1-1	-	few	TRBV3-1	CASRRDTEAFF	TGTGCCAGCAGGAGGGACACTGAAGCTTTCTTT
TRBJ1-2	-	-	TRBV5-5	CASSLDRKVRGNYGYTF	TGTGCCAGCAGTTTGGACAGAAAAGTTCGCGGGAACTATGGCTACACCTTC
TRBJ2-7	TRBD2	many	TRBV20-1	CSGSRGGSTYEQYF	TGCAGTGGAAGCCGGGGGGGCTCGACCTACGAGCAGTACTTC
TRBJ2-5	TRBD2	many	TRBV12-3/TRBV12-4	CASSAGLAGGGETQYF	TGTGCCAGCAGTGCGGGACTAGCGGGGGGTGGTGAGACCCAGTACTTC
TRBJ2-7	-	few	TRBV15	CATSRDRPGEPYEQYF	TGTGCCACCAGCAGAGATAGGCCAGGGGAACCCTACGAGCAGTACTTC
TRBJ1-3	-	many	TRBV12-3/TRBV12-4	CASSRGPPGNTIYF	TGTGCCAGCAGCCGCGGCCCCCCGGGAAACACCATATATTTT
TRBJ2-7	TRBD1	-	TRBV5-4	CASSSRQGSYEQYF	TGTGCCAGCAGCTCCAGACAGGGGTCCTACGAGCAGTACTTC
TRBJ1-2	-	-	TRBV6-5	CASSYSKEGVGAFPYTF	TGTGCCAGCAGTTACTCGAAGGAGGGGGTTGGAGCATTTCCGTACACCTTC
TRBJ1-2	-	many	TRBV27	CASSLDGLYGYTF	TGTGCCAGCAGCTTGGACGGGCTCTATGGCTACACCTTC
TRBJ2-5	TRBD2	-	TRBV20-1	CSGTGSSSGGETQYF	TGCAGTGGAACCGGCTCTTCTAGCGGGGGTGAGACCCAGTACTTC
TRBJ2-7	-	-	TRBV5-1	CASSLKSPGSYEQYF	TGCGCCAGCAGCTTGAAGTCCCCAGGCTCCTACGAGCAGTACTTC
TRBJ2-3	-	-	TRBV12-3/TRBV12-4	CASSIGSVGPDTQYF	TGTGCCAGCAGCATAGGGTCTGTAGGGCCAGATACGCAGTATTTT
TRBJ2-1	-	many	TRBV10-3	CAISVTEESTNEQFF	TGTGCCATCAGTGTGACGGAGGAGTCGACCAATGAGCAGTTCTTC
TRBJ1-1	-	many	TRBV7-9	CASQRLGNTEAFF	TGTGCCAGCCAAAGGCTGGGGAACACTGAAGCTTTCTTT
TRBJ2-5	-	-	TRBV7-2	CATTPSGGGETQYF	TGTGCCACCACACCATCGGGGGGCGGAGAGACCCAGTACTTC
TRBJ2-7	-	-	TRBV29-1	CSVGDGRGEQYF	TGCAGCGTCGGGGACGGCCGGGGGGAGCAGTACTTC
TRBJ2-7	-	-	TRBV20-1	CSAQRTDTYEQYF	TGCAGTGCACAGAGGACAGACACCTACGAGCAGTACTTC
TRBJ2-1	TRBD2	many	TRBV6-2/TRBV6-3	CASSSPERGGSNEQFF	TGTGCCAGCAGTTCCCCCGAACGGGGCGGGAGCAATGAGCAGTTCTTC
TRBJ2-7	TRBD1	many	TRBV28	CASSWPRTGETYEQYF	TGTGCCAGCAGTTGGCCCCGGACAGGAGAAACCTACGAGCAGTACTTC
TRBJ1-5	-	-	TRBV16	CASSQSHGPNQPQHF	TGTGCCAGCAGCCAATCCCACGGGCCCAATCAGCCCCAGCATTTT
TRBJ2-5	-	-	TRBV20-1	CSASTGRGQETQYF	TGCAGTGCTAGTACTGGCAGGGGCCAAGAGACCCAGTACTTC
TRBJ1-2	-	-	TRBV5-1	CASSLSPSNYGYTF	TGCGCCAGCAGCTTGTCGCCCAGTAACTATGGCTACACCTTC
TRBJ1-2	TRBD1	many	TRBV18	CASSSTGAGYTF	TGTGCCAGCTCATCGACAGGGGCTGGCTACACCTTC
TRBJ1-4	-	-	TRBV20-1	CSARESTNEKLFF	TGCAGTGCTAGAGAATCAACTAATGAAAAACTGTTTTTT
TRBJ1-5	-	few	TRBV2	CATAGTFSNQPQHF	TGTGCCACCGCCGGGACATTTAGCAATCAGCCCCAGCATTTT
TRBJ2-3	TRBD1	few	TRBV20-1	CSIGQGADTQYF	TGCAGTATAGGACAGGGCGCAGATACGCAGTATTTT
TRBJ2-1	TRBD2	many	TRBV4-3	CASSQESGRANEQFF	TGCGCCAGCAGCCAAGAAAGCGGGAGGGCCAATGAGCAGTTCTTC
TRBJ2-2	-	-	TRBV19	CASRWAGELFF	TGTGCCAGTAGATGGGCCGGGGAGCTGTTTTTT
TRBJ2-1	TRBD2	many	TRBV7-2	CASIERASGFYNEQFF	TGTGCCAGCATAGAAAGAGCTAGCGGATTCTACAATGAGCAGTTCTTC
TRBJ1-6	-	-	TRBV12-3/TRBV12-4	CASSLTTPLHF	TGTGCCAGCAGCCTAACCACACCCCTCCACTTT
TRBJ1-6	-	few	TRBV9	CASSVTAISSPLHF	TGTGCCAGCAGCGTAACGGCTATTAGCTCGCCCCTCCACTTT
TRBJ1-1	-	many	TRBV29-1	CSVDEAFF	TGCAGCGTTGATGAAGCTTTCTTT
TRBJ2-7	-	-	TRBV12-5	CASGGDTGPYEQYF	TGTGCTAGTGGCGGGGACACAGGACCCTACGAGCAGTACTTC
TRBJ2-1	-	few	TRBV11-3	CASSLPAGTYNEQFF	TGTGCCAGCAGCTTACCCGCCGGGACCTACAATGAGCAGTTCTTC
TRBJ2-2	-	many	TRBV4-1	CASSQDLYPGELFF	TGCGCCAGCAGCCAAGATCTGTATCCCGGGGAGCTGTTTTTT
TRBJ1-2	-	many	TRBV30	CASESGFYGYTF	TGTGCCTCCGAGAGTGGGTTCTATGGCTACACCTTC
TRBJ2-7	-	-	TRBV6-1	CVSSVIGSQDYEQYF	TGTGTCAGCAGCGTCATCGGGTCACAGGACTACGAGCAGTACTTC
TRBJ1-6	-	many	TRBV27	CASSFTAPYNSPLHF	TGTGCCAGCAGTTTTACAGCCCCCTATAATTCACCCCTCCACTTT
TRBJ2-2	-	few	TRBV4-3	CASSQEVGRGGELFF	TGCGCCAGCAGCCAAGAGGTTGGGCGGGGCGGGGAGCTGTTTTTT
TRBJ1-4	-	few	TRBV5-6	CASSSQGRLFEKLFF	TGTGCCAGCAGCTCCCAGGGGAGATTGTTCGAAAAACTGTTTTTT
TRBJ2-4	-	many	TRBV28	CASSSRAIEKNIQYF	TGTGCCAGCAGCAGCCGGGCCATAGAAAAAAACATTCAGTACTTC
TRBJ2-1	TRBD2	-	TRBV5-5	CASSLLATSTQQFF	TGTGCCAGCAGCTTGCTGGCGACTAGCACTCAGCAGTTCTTC
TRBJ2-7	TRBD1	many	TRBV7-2	CASSLGTAPYEQYF	TGTGCCAGCAGCTTGGGGACAGCCCCATACGAGCAGTACTTC
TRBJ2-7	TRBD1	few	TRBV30	CAHSNGTVYEQYF	TGTGCCCACAGCAACGGGACAGTCTACGAGCAGTACTTC
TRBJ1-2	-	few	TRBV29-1	CSVRAGYGYTF	TGCAGCGTGCGGGCAGGATATGGCTACACCTTC
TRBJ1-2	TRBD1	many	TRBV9	CASSFYDRGPAREGYTF	TGTGCCAGCAGCTTCTACGACAGGGGGCCCGCCCGGGAAGGCTACACCTTC
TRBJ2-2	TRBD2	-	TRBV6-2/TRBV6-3	CASSYHPGGVAGGLHRELFF	TGTGCCAGCAGTTACCATCCCGGCGGGGTAGCGGGGGGACTACACCGGGAGCTGTTTTTT
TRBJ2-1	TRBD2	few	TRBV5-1	CASSSSGRTHNEQFF	TGCGCCAGCAGCTCCAGCGGGAGGACACACAATGAGCAGTTCTTC